The 20 T cell receptor beta chains below come from one sample, sequenced in a study of blood T cell repertoires in COVID-19. Measured with immunoSEQ multiplex PCR; TCRdb has only the in-frame clones, and not every one. The sample contains 150,000 to 200,000 clones, around 86% of which appear only once. Input material: peripheral blood. All receptors come from an older man with acute or convalescent COVID-19.

V gene TRBV7-2 combines with J gene TRBJ1-2; 7 bases fit TRBD1. This CDR3 region has 14 residues. Looked up from germline, CDR1 is SGHTA and CDR2 is FQGNSA. V shed 5 bases, J shed 5 bases, and the junction held 8 bases outside the gene matches. For the CDR3, the DNA is TGTGCCAGCAGCCATCGGACAGGAGGATATGGCTACACCTTC. As protein: CASSHRTGGYGYTF. The full variable domain, its missing parts supplied by reference TRBV7-2 and TRBJ1-2, is GAGVSQSPSNKVTEKGKDVELRCDPISGHTALYWYRQSLGQGLEFLIYFQGNSAPDKSGLPSDRFSAERTGGSVSTLTIQRTQQEDSAVYLCASSHRTGGYGYTFGSGTRLTVV.

This chain joins TRBV14 and TRBJ2-7, with D possibly TRBD2 on 5 matching bases. Germline V lookup: CDR1 SGHDN, CDR2 FVKESK. Trimming removed 0 bases at V and 0 bases at J, with 9 bases between. The CDR3 is 15 amino acids. For the CDR3, the DNA is TGTGCCAGCAGCCAAGATCTGGGGAGCTCCTACGAGCAGTACTTC. Protein product: CASSQDLGSSYEQYF.

This chain joins TRBV7-2 and TRBJ1-2; unclear D gene. CDR3 length: 12 amino acids. In germline, CDR1 is SGHTA, CDR2 FQGNSA. Trimming stripped 3 bases from V and 4 bases from J, with 6 bases between. In DNA, the CDR3 is TGTGCCAGCAGCTTTCTGAGCTATGGCTACACCTTC. It encodes CASSFLSYGYTF.

The chain joins TRBV28 to TRBJ2-4; 9 bases fit TRBD2. Per the germline V gene, CDR1 is MDHEN and CDR2 is SYDVKM. CDR3 length: 20 amino acids. The J segment lost 0 bases and the V segment lost 1 base, leaving 13 bases of the junction unmatched. This CDR3 is CASSLYGGVAGDLAKNIQYF. CDR3 bases: TGTGCCAGCAGTTTATATGGTGGCGTAGCGGGGGATTTAGCCAAAAACATTCAGTACTTC.

The chain has TRBV27 and TRBJ1-5; 10 nucleotides line up with TRBD1. CDR1 is MNHEY, CDR2 SMNVEV, per germline (reference sequence). The CDR3 loop spans 16 amino acids. V was pared by 5 bases and J by 4 bases, with 8 bases of the junction left unmatched. The CDR3 DNA follows: TGTGCCAGCAGTACCAACGACAGGGGGCTAAATCAGCCCCAGCATTTT. Amino acid sequence: CASSTNDRGLNQPQHF.

The CDR3 sequence is CAISTHSGGASETQYF. Written as DNA, the CDR3 is TGTGCCATCAGTACCCATAGCGGGGGGGCCTCAGAGACCCAGTACTTC. The chain recombines TRBV10-3 with TRBJ2-5; 11 nucleotides line up with TRBD2. Trimming at V came to 5 bases and at J to 4 bases, leaving 9 bases not matched to a gene. The CDR3 is 16 residues long. CDR1 and CDR2 from the germline V gene are ENHRY and SYGVKD.

The V gene is TRBV5-1, the J gene TRBJ1-6; 9 nucleotides agree with TRBD1. The germline V gene encodes CDR1 SGHRS and CDR2 YFSETQ. The CDR3 extends over 14 amino acids. Trimming took 4 bases from V and 14 from J; bases not matched to a gene: 10. This CDR3 is CASSLGQGRSTLHF. The CDR3, as DNA: TGCGCCAGCAGCCTAGGACAGGGGAGGAGCACCCTCCACTTT.

This clone was seen only once. The chain recombines TRBV6-2 or TRBV6-3 with TRBJ1-4; 9 positions match TRBD1. J was trimmed by 7 bases and V by 6 bases; bases with no gene match: 9. The germline gives CDR1 MNHEY, CDR2 SVGEGT. The CDR3 is 15 residues long. The CDR3 nucleotides are TGTGCCAGCAGCGATCCCGGGACAGGGTCTGAAAAACTGTTTTTT. It encodes CASSDPGTGSEKLFF.

The count of this clone is one. The V gene is TRBV5-1, the J gene TRBJ1-1; a possible D gene is TRBD1 (5 bases). The CDR3 has 14 residues. CDR1 SGHRS and CDR2 YFSETQ come from the germline V gene. Trimming removed 2 bases at V and 7 bases at J, with 15 bases between. CDR3 coding DNA: TGCGCCAGCAGCTTTGACGGGGGTGGCGGTGAAGCTTTCTTT. Amino acid sequence: CASSFDGGGGEAFF.

The J gene is TRBJ1-5, the V gene TRBV5-1, with 8 bases that match TRBD1. The CDR3 is 15 amino acids. With V trimmed by 3 bases and J by 2 bases, 4 bases remained unmatched. Per germline, CDR1 SGHRS and CDR2 YFSETQ. The CDR3 loop is CASSSTGGGNQPQHF. CDR3 nucleotide sequence: TGCGCCAGCAGCTCAACAGGGGGTGGCAATCAGCCCCAGCATTTT.

The genes are TRBV4-3 and TRBJ2-7, with D maybe TRBD1 (5 bases). Trimming took off 2 bases at V and 6 bases at J, with 11 bases between the two ends. The CDR3 is made up of 13 amino acids. The germline V gene encodes CDR1 LGHNA and CDR2 YSLEER. The CDR3 spells CASSQMVGAEQYF. CDR3 DNA sequence: TGCGCCAGCAGCCAAATGGTAGGGGCCGAGCAGTACTTC.

The V and J genes are TRBV2 and TRBJ2-3, with 16 bases identical to TRBD2. The CDR3 is made up of 16 amino acids. Germline CDR1 reads SNHLY; CDR2 reads FYNNEI. The V segment lost 1 base and the J segment 7 bases; nucleotides outside the gene matches: 2. The CDR3 sequence: CASSEGGLAGGYTQYF. The CDR3 coding sequence is TGTGCCAGCAGTGAAGGGGGACTAGCGGGAGGGTATACGCAGTATTTT.

This clone is medium-sized. CDR3: CASPPSRDSYEQYF. In nucleotides, the CDR3 is TGTGCCAGCCCACCCAGCAGGGACTCCTACGAGCAGTACTTC. The J gene is TRBJ2-7, the V gene TRBV2; D may be TRBD1 (5 bases). Germline-derived CDR1 and CDR2 are SNHLY and FYNNEI. The CDR3 runs to 14 residues. V lost 8 bases and J lost 0, with 14 bases in between.

This sequence joins TRBV28 and TRBJ1-6; D is undetermined. CDR1 is MDHEN and CDR2 is SYDVKM in the germline V gene. Trimming took off 6 bases at V and 10 bases at J, with 34 bases between the two ends. The CDR3 consists of 20 residues. DNA for the CDR3: TGTGCCAGCAGCTCGGAGGCTAGCTCAAGGCTGGGCAAAAGTAGGTCACCCCTCCACTTT. Amino acids: CASSSEASSRLGKSRSPLHF.

The chain carries TRBV7-2 and TRBJ2-2, with a tentative D call TRBD1 (5 bases). Germline CDR1 and CDR2: SGHTA and FQGNSA. Deletions cut 5 bases from V and 6 bases from J, with 13 bases between. The CDR3 runs to 14 residues. CDR3 region: CASSTPPGSGELFF. In DNA form, the CDR3 reads TGTGCCAGCAGCACCCCTCCAGGGTCCGGGGAGCTGTTTTTT.

This clone was seen once. V is TRBV9 and J is TRBJ2-1, with D possibly matching TRBD2 (5 bases). Germline V CDR1 and CDR2: SGDLS, YYNGEE. V was shortened by 1 base and J by 1 base, with 18 bases between the two germline ends. This CDR3 has 18 residues. The CDR3 nucleotides read TGTGCCAGCAGCGTACCTCCGACCCCCCGGGGATCCTACAATGAGCAGTTCTTC. Translated, it gives CASSVPPTPRGSYNEQFF.

The V call is TRBV5-8, the J call TRBJ1-5; 9 positions match TRBD1. Germline trimming cut 3 bases from V and 7 bases from J; bases unmatched to any gene: 8. The CDR3 is 15 amino acids. Germline CDR1 and CDR2: SGHTS and YDEGEE. The CDR3, as DNA: TGTGCCAGCAGCTGGGACAGGGACAGTCGACAGCCCCAGCATTTT. As protein: CASSWDRDSRQPQHF.

The V call is TRBV29-1, the J call TRBJ2-1, with 11 bases lining up with TRBD2. J was trimmed by 0 bases and V by 4 bases; bases with no gene match: 11. The CDR3 totals 18 residues. The germline V gene has CDR1 SQVTM and CDR2 ANQGSEA. This chain's CDR3 is CSVGGVAGGLSSYNEQFF. For the CDR3, the DNA is TGCAGCGTTGGCGGGGTAGCGGGGGGGTTAAGCTCCTACAATGAGCAGTTCTTC.

This clone was detected a few times. The chain is built from TRBV7-2 and TRBJ2-1; TRBD1 matches at 8 bases. CDR1 and CDR2 from the germline V gene are SGHTA and FQGNSA. J gave up 5 bases and V 2 bases, and 5 bases lay outside the gene matches. The length of the CDR3 is 15 residues. The CDR3 loop is CASSLQATGDNEQFF. The DNA for the CDR3 is TGTGCCAGCAGCTTACAGGCGACAGGGGACAATGAGCAGTTCTTC.

The V call is TRBV6-5, the J call TRBJ2-7; the D is unclear. V was cut by 2 bases and J by 2 bases, with 7 bases left in between. The CDR3 is 13 amino acids. Germline V gene data show CDR1 as MNHEY and CDR2 as SVGAGI. In DNA, the CDR3 is TGTGCCAGCAGTTACGCACTTCCCTACGAGCAGTACTTC. Its protein product is CASSYALPYEQYF.